These 25 T cell receptor beta chains were all obtained from the same sample, sequenced in a study of tumor and adjacent non-tumor tissue in lung cancer. The template was RNA from unsorted bulk tissue. This non-tumor lung sample came from over 3 cm beyond the tumor edge. The library came from three nested PCR rounds adapted from ARM-PCR protocols. TCRdb ran MiXCR on the multiplex PCR reads and lists one entry per CDR3 protein. The table includes approximately 62,000 distinct CDR3 sequences, 61% detected once. Specimen: distant non-tumor lung tissue. These receptors were obtained from a man in his sixties or seventies with non-small cell lung cancer.

The chain has TRBV6-6 and TRBJ1-5; D gene ambiguous. Trimming pared 5 bases from V and 6 bases from J, leaving 14 bases between. Germline CDR1 and CDR2: MNHNY and SVGAGI (reference sequence). This CDR3 spans 14 amino acids. CDR3 region: CASSAGGISQPQHF. In nucleotides, the CDR3 is TGTGCCAGCAGTGCAGGCGGAATCAGTCAGCCCCAGCATTTT.

The rearrangement uses TRBV20-1 and TRBJ2-7, with D maybe TRBD1 (5 bases). Germline CDR1 is DFQATT and CDR2 is SNEGSKA (reference sequence). V gave up 6 bases and J gave up 10 bases, with 25 bases separating them. There are 14 residues in the CDR3. The CDR3 loop is CSAPSQGYYYEQYF. CDR3 nucleotide sequence: TGCAGTGCCCCGTCGCAGGGATATTACTATGAACAGTACTTC.

Note on this clonotype: A clone one base away is much larger, so this may be a read error. V gene TRBV5-4 combines with J gene TRBJ2-5, with D uncertain. With 2 bases removed from V and 0 bases from J, the gap between germline ends came to 8 bases. Per germline, CDR1 SGHNT and CDR2 YYREEE (reference sequence). CDR3 size: 14 residues. The DNA for the CDR3 is TGTGCCAGCAGCTTTACGGGCGACCAAGAGACCCAGTACTTC. Translating it yields CASSFTGDQETQYF.

As for this clonotype: A much larger clone lies a single base off, so this may be a read error. CDR3 loop: CASSLSRLLTNTRELFF. In nucleotides, the CDR3 is TGTGCCAGCAGTTTGAGCAGGCTCCTTACGAACACCCGGGAGCTGTTTTTT. The V and J genes are TRBV12-3 or TRBV12-4 and TRBJ2-2; D gene uncertain. The CDR3 is 17 amino acids.

As to this clonotype: At one boundary the junction diverges from the germline segment, which might be a read error. This sequence joins TRBV6-5 and TRBJ2-3; a possible D gene is TRBD1 (5 bases). The CDR3 runs 13 residues. Germline V lookup: CDR1 MNHEY, CDR2 SVGAGI. CDR3 amino acids: CTSSRAVQGKQYF. CDR3 bases: TGTACCAGCAGCCGGGCCGTCCAGGGTAAGCAGTATTTT.

This chain connects TRBV2 to TRBJ2-7; 7 nucleotides agree with TRBD1. Trimming cost V 7 bases and J 1 base; bases outside gene matches: 16. CDR3 size: 17 residues. Germline V gives CDR1 SNHLY, CDR2 FYNNEI. For the CDR3, the DNA is TGTGCCAGCAATCTGGCCGCTGGACAGGTGATTTCCTACGAGCAGTACTTC. Translating gives CASNLAAGQVISYEQYF.

Points on this clonotype: This may arise from a read error, as a much more abundant clone is one base away. The rearrangement uses TRBV20-1 and TRBJ2-5; D is uncertain. The CDR3 contains 12 residues. V dropped 6 bases and J dropped 0 bases, with 8 bases sitting between them. CDR1 is DFQATT and CDR2 is SNEGSKA in the germline V gene (reference sequence). The CDR3 spells CSAWVNQETQYF. CDR3 nucleotide sequence: TGCAGTGCGTGGGTCAACCAAGAGACCCAGTACTTC.

Comments on this clonotype: One junction end does not reproduce the germline sequence, and a read error may be involved. The chain employs TRBV11-2 and TRBJ2-6; D may be TRBD2 (6 bases). CDR1 is SGHAT, CDR2 FQNNGV, per germline. The CDR3 has 17 amino acids. The CDR3 DNA follows: TGTGCCAGCAGCTCCCGGGGAGGCAGCTCTGGGGCCAGCGTCCTGACTTTC. Translation: CASSSRGGSSGASVLTF.

As regards this clonotype: Germline is not matched at one junction end, which may reflect a read error. This rearrangement joins TRBV6-6 to TRBJ2-3; D unclear. The germline CDR1 and CDR2 sequences are MNHNY and SVGAGI (reference sequence). The CDR3 extends over 12 amino acids. This CDR3 is CAGRKGTYTQYF. CDR3 coding DNA: TGTGCTGGACGTAAGGGCACATATACGCAGTATTTT.

With regard to this clonotype: The germline gene is not matched at one end of the junction; a read error may be the cause. V and J are TRBV29-1 and TRBJ1-3, with D uncertain. Germline CDR1 is SQVTM and CDR2 is ANQGSEA. This CDR3 comprises 16 residues. In DNA, the CDR3 is TGCAACGTTGAAGGCTTTACCGCGAGCCCTGGAAACACCATATATTTT. Translated: CNVEGFTASPGNTIYF.

The chain carries TRBV11-2 and TRBJ1-3; possible D gene TRBD1, 5 bases. Germline V CDR1 and CDR2: SGHAT, FQNNGV. V was trimmed by 1 base and J by 4 bases, leaving 20 bases between them. CDR3 size: 18 residues. CDR3 sequence reads: CASSLAGGATKVGNTIYF. Written as DNA, the CDR3 is TGTGCCAGCAGCTTAGCTGGAGGGGCAACGAAAGTCGGAAACACCATATATTTT.

This chain links TRBV23-1 with TRBJ2-3; D is tentatively TRBD1 or TRBD2 (5 bases each). TRBV23-1 is annotated as an ORF whose role is uncertain. Between the trimmed V and J ends, which lost 2 bases and 13 bases, there was a span of 22 bases. The CDR3 contains 15 residues. This CDR3 is CASSQRDVRTDTKYF. CDR3 nucleotide sequence: TGCGCCAGCAGTCAACGGGACGTACGCACAGATACAAAGTATTTT.

A remark on this clonotype: At one end, the junction sequence differs from germline, possibly due to a read error. The chain uses TRBV6-1 and TRBJ2-7; D possibly corresponds to TRBD1 (6 bases). This CDR3 contains 15 residues. Germline V gene sequence: CDR1 MNHNS, CDR2 SASEGT. CDR3 loop: CASSECQGSSYEQYF. The CDR3 DNA is TGCGCCAGTAGTGAATGTCAGGGGAGCTCCTACGAGCAGTACTTC.

This clonotype was found a few times. Possible read error: a much larger clone is one base away. The J gene is TRBJ1-1, the V gene TRBV10-2; TRBD1 is a possible D gene (6 bases). The V gene lost 6 bases and the J gene lost 0 bases, with 11 bases spanning the gap. This CDR3 spans 14 amino acids. CDR1 is WSHSY and CDR2 is SAAADI in the germline V gene. The CDR3 DNA sequence: TGCGCCAGCAGACGGACAGACATGAACACTGAAGCTTTCTTT. It encodes CASRRTDMNTEAFF.

Comment on this clonotype: Possible read error: a much larger clone is one base away. The V and J genes are TRBV5-1 and TRBJ1-1, with 7 bases fitting TRBD1. Germline-derived CDR1 and CDR2 are SGHRS and YFSETQ. The CDR3 has 15 residues. The CDR3 spells CTSSAVDRDNTEAFF. CDR3 nucleotides: TGCACCAGCAGCGCAGTAGACAGGGATAACACTGAAGCTTTCTTT.

This clonotype appeared a single time. The chain has TRBV11-1 and TRBJ2-1, with D tentatively TRBD1 or TRBD2 (6 bases each). V was cut by 9 bases and J by 6 bases, with 27 bases left in between. The CDR3 runs 17 residues. Germline CDR1 SGHAT, CDR2 FQDESV (reference sequence). In nucleotides, the CDR3 is TGTGCCAGTAGCCTTGGACAGCGGAGGGGCCAAATCAATGAGCAGTTCTTC. Protein product: CASSLGQRRGQINEQFF.

This clonotype was counted between two and nine times. The gene calls are TRBV16 and TRBJ1-2; D perhaps matches TRBD1 (6 bases). Trimming stripped 3 bases from V and 4 bases from J, with 12 bases between. This CDR3 region has 14 residues. Germline V gene lookup returns CDR1 KGHSY and CDR2 FQNENV. This CDR3 reads CASSHTTGLYGYTF. CDR3 nucleotides: TGTGCCAGCAGCCACACGACAGGCCTCTATGGCTACACCTTC.

This clonotype has ten or more counts. The rearrangement links TRBV7-9 to TRBJ2-7, with D perhaps given as TRBD1 or TRBD2 (7 bases each). CDR1 is SEHNR, CDR2 FQNEAQ, per germline (reference sequence). The CDR3 is 16 amino acids. V dropped 2 bases and J dropped 2 bases, with 16 bases sitting between them. The CDR3 DNA reads TGTGCCAGCAGCTTAAGGCAGGGAGGGGGCCCCTACGAGCAGTACTTC. This codes for CASSLRQGGGPYEQYF. Full variable domain (outside the CDR3, taken from reference TRBV7-9 and TRBJ2-7): DTGVSQNPRHKITKRGQNVTFRCDPISEHNRLYWYRQTLGQGPEFLTYFQNEAQLEKSRLLSDRFSAERPKGSFSTLEIQRTEQGDSAMYLCASSLRQGGGPYEQYFGPGTRLTVT.

Concerning this clonotype: The junction departs from germline at one end; a sequencing error may be responsible. The V call is TRBV28, the J call TRBJ2-2; a possible D gene is TRBD1 (6 bases). From germline, CDR1 is MDHEN and CDR2 SYDVKM. There are 16 residues in the CDR3. CDR3 nucleotides: TGTGCCAGCATTTTTGTCCAGGGGAAGAACACAGGGGAGCTGTTTTTT. It encodes CASIFVQGKNTGELFF.

This rearrangement joins TRBV20-1 to TRBJ1-4, with D unresolved. Deletions cut 6 bases from V and 0 bases from J, with 8 bases between. The CDR3 covers 13 residues. The germline CDR1 and CDR2 sequences are DFQATT and SNEGSKA (reference sequence). The CDR3 sequence is CSARITTNEKLFF. In nucleotides, the CDR3 is TGCAGTGCCAGGATAACAACTAATGAAAAACTGTTTTTT.

This rearrangement joins TRBV28 to TRBJ1-2; D might be TRBD1 (5 bases). This CDR3 is built from 15 residues. V was trimmed by 2 bases and J by 0 bases, leaving 10 bases between them. The germline V gene has CDR1 MDHEN and CDR2 SYDVKM. CDR3 loop: CASSLIMGANYGYTF. In DNA, the CDR3 is TGTGCCAGCAGTTTAATAATGGGGGCTAACTATGGCTACACCTTC.

To note about this clonotype: The CDR3 carries no conserved terminal phenylalanine or tryptophan, so it likely arises from a read error. The genes are TRBV11-1 and TRBJ1-1; D may be TRBD1 (5 bases). The CDR3 loop spans 15 amino acids. Germline V gene data show CDR1 as SGHAT and CDR2 as FQDESV (reference sequence). The CDR3 loop reads CANSARRGESTEAFY. CDR3 bases: TGTGCCAACAGCGCCCGGCGGGGGGAGAGTACTGAAGCTTTCTAT.

This clonotype was found once. At one end, the junction sequence differs from germline, possibly due to a read error. The V and J genes are TRBV15 and TRBJ2-1, with D perhaps assigned TRBD1 or TRBD2 (5 bases each). CDR3 size: 14 residues. Germline assignment: CDR1 LNHNV and CDR2 YYDKDF (reference sequence). The CDR3 bases are TGTGCCACCAACAGAGATGGGGGTAACAATGAGCAGTTCTTC. The encoded protein is CATNRDGGNNEQFF.

The V gene is TRBV5-4, the J gene TRBJ2-3; the D gene is possibly TRBD1 (6 bases). The CDR3 extends over 16 amino acids. The V end lost 0 bases, the J end lost 4 bases, and 15 bases lay between the germline ends. Looked up from germline, CDR1 is SGHNT and CDR2 is YYREEE (reference sequence). CDR3 sequence: CASSLEEQGSPDTQYF. The CDR3 bases are TGTGCCAGCAGCTTGGAAGAGCAGGGGAGTCCAGATACGCAGTATTTT.

This clonotype appeared many times. The chain carries TRBV14 and TRBJ2-3; D is ambiguous. V lost 2 bases and J lost 3, with 9 bases in between. The CDR3 runs to 14 residues. The V gene's germline CDR1 is SGHDN and CDR2 FVKESK. CDR3 DNA: TGTGCCAGCAGCCAACCTTGGAGTACAGATACGCAGTATTTT. Amino acid sequence: CASSQPWSTDTQYF.